This T cell receptor beta chain stems from a study of blood T cell repertoires in COVID-19. This CDR3 has 15 residues. In germline, CDR1 is KGHSH, CDR2 LQKENI. V was trimmed by 6 bases and J by 6 bases, leaving 20 bases between them. Cohort 3 recovery required two negative PCRs, clearance, or symptom resolution. This clone occurred a few times. As processed by the authors: Amplification with reference gene primers provided the estimates of nucleated cell counts. The protocol was immunoSEQ multiplex PCR, while the TCRdb copy is restricted to in-frame clones and leaves out a portion. From that table come the V and J calls and clone size; the DNA was used to work out D and trimming. The profile shows a few hundred thousand clones, about 90% of them singletons.

Input material: PBMCs or T cells enriched from blood (not recorded which). The chain employs TRBV18 and TRBJ1-1, with D possibly TRBD1 on 6 matching bases. This TCR derives from a woman aged 25 to 39 who had recovered from COVID-19. The CDR3 reads CASSRSTGSLAEAFF. The CDR3 nucleotides are TGTGCCAGCTCGCGAAGCACAGGGAGCTTGGCTGAAGCTTTCTTT.